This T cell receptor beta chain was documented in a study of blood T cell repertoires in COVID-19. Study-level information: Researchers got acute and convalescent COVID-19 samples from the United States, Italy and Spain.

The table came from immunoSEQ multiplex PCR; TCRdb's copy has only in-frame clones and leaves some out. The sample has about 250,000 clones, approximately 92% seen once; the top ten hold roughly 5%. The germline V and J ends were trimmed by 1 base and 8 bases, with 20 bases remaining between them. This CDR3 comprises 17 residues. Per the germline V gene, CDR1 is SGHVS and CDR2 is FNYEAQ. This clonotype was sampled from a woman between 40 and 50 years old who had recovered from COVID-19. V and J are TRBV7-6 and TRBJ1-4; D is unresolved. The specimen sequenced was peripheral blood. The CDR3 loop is CASSLVYRRSGGEKLFF. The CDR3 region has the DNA TGTGCCAGCAGCTTAGTATATCGAAGGTCCGGAGGCGAAAAACTGTTTTTT.